This TCR beta chain emerged from a study of regulatory T cells in long-lasting Graves disease. Assembly of TCR beta libraries relied on iRepertoire HTBI primers together with Arm-PCR of CDR3 regions. In TCRdb, the multiplex PCR reads were re-called with MiXCR into one record per CDR3 protein. Of 580,000 or so distinct CDR3 sequences in the sample, approximately 16% were seen once. Germline V gene sequence: CDR1 MDHEN, CDR2 SYDVKM. This CDR3 contains 16 residues. Between the trimmed V and J ends, which lost 3 bases and 0 bases, there was a span of 9 bases. Time point denoted: newly diagnosed GD, antithyroid drugs for less than 3 months. Scientists built the TCR library using RNA that was extracted from PBMCs. The sample was also reused in another study, on T cells in Graves' hyperthyroidism and ophthalmopathy. That report notes: Ophthalmopathy and stable hyperthyroidism were separated by a 13 V-J model.

The receptor was isolated from a man in his late teens or twenties with Graves disease. The chain recombines TRBV28 with TRBJ2-6; no clear D. The sequencing used peripheral blood mononuclear cells (PBMCs), collected at new diagnosis, from a patient treated with antithyroid drugs. The CDR3 sequence: CASSLRLFSGANVLTF. The DNA of the CDR3 is TGTGCCAGCAGTTTGCGGCTTTTCTCTGGGGCCAACGTCCTGACTTTC. Filled out from reference TRBV28 and TRBJ2-6, the complete variable domain reads DVKVTQSSRYLVKRTGEKVFLECVQDMDHENMFWYRQDPGLGLRLIYFSYDVKMKEKGDIPEGYSVSREKKERFSLILESASTNQTSMYLCASSLRLFSGANVLTFGAGSRLTVL.